The sequence of this TCR beta chain was determined in a study of early T cells in non-severe SARS-CoV-2 infection (dated by TCRdb to 2020 to 2023). With respect to the entire study: TCR sequencing used bulk RNA from unsorted whole blood, so alpha and beta chains could not be paired. General findings and caveats noted by the study authors: VDJdb matching was skewed toward anti-spike CD8 responses and likely underestimated virus-specific expansions, missing private and CD4 specificities.

A case-control design nested within a healthcare worker cohort in London, UK, was used, with weekly nasopharyngeal swab PCR tests and blood sampling performed. Between 23 and 31 March 2020, the week of the UK lockdown, healthcare workers were enrolled and then followed up weekly for as long as 16 weeks. There are many counts of this clonotype. It has no known antigen specificity. The sample holds no much larger clone one base away, and base qualities are not on file. Taken from cysteine to phenylalanine, the CDR3 has 15 residues. Of all the DNA, just the CDR3 is kept, 45 bases in frame from base 1. The germline V gene (reference sequence) specifies DFQATT as CDR1 and SNEGSKA as CDR2. Trimming takes 4 bases from V and 0 bases from J, and the germline ends sit 14 bases apart. The library was made by 5' RACE. For sequencing, a NextSeq 500 was employed. The TCR library protocol attached unique molecular identifiers to individual cDNA molecules to correct for sequencing error and PCR bias. Both TCR alpha and beta chains were sequenced, and tight co-correlation was observed between alpha and beta sequence abundances in each sample. As for the original processing: Decombinator V4 was used to annotate TCR sequences for V gene, J gene and CDR3. TCRs were defined as expanded if a significant change between any two time points was detected under a Poisson model with p below 0.0001. TCR abundances were normalised to the total number of TCRs sequenced in each sample and reported as counts per million. TRAV1-2 paired with TRAJ12, TRAJ20 or TRAJ33 defined MAIT TCRs, while TRAV10 paired with TRAJ18 defined iNKT TCRs. VDJdb, accessed 1 November 2021, was searched for CMV, EBV and SARS-CoV-2 annotated TCRs, with TCRs annotated for multiple antigens excluded. TCRdb handled the public reads itself, with Q25 trimming in fastp and clone calling in MiXCR, and kept productive beta chains. Entries that share a CDR3 protein sequence are merged under the most common genes and DNA. In this record, the V and J calls reflect TCRdb's handling and not the investigators' own analysis. This sample gives fewer than 55,000 distinct CDR3 sequences in total; about 9.7% of them show up just once. 4.2% of the sample comes from the top ten.

Sequencing was carried out using whole blood. The chain uses TRBV20-1 and TRBJ2-3; tentative D gene TRBD2, with 5 bases matching. The sequence derives from an adult who was a healthcare worker with PCR-confirmed SARS-CoV-2 infection or an uninfected control (not recorded which). CDR3 protein: CSATVGSGSTDTQYF. The nucleotide sequence reads TGCAGTGCTACGGTCGGCAGCGGAAGCACAGATACGCAGTATTTT.